This TCR beta chain came from a study of T cells in localized non-small cell lung cancer. V shed 5 bases and J 7 bases; nucleotides not matched to a gene: 23. This CDR3 contains 20 residues. Germline assignment: CDR1 SGDLS and CDR2 YYNGEE. Worth noting for this clone: Its cognate antigen is unknown.

Study-level points and caveats: Sequencing was restricted to one tumor region; therefore, heterogeneity remains possible. The study linked higher blood T cell density to longer overall survival. Adjacent uninvolved lung had the highest clonality, suggesting focused antigen responses.

TCRdb's table, derived via immunoSEQ multiplex PCR, lists solely in-frame clones and lacks some. The repertoire consists of just over 1,500 clones, with roughly 25% occurring once and the leading ten covering approximately 12%. This receptor was obtained from a woman aged 40 to 75 with stage II lung adenocarcinoma. Sequences were derived from lung tumor tissue, sampled before any cancer treatment. The chain combines TRBV9 with TRBJ2-2, with TRBD2 identical over 10 bases. CDR3 in amino acids: CASRSILKLAGIPTSGELFF. The CDR3 region has the DNA TGTGCCAGCAGATCCATCCTCAAACTAGCGGGGATTCCAACTAGCGGGGAGCTGTTTTTT.